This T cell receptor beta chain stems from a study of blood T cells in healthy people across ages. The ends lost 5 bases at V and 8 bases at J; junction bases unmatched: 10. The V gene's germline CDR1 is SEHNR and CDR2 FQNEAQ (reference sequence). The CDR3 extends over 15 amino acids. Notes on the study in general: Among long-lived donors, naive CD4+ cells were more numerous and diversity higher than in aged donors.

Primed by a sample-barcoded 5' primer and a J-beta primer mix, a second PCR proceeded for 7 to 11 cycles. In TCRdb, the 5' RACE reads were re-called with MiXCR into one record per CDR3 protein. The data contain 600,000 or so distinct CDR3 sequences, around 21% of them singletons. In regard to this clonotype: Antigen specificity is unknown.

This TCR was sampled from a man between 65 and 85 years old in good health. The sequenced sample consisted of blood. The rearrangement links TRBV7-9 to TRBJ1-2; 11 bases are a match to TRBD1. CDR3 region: CASSRLGQGAPGYTF. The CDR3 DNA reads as TGTGCCAGCAGCCGACTAGGACAGGGGGCGCCCGGCTACACCTTC.